Given below is one T cell receptor (beta chain) in context. Its specificity is not known. The CDR3 sequence is 16 residues long. Germline lookup yields CDR1 SEHNR and CDR2 FQNEAQ (reference sequence). The germline V and J ends were trimmed by 3 bases and 1 base, with 12 bases remaining between them. The entry originates in a study of T cell responses to AZD1222 COVID-19 vaccine. Study observations and caveats: Among spike-specific TCRs, nearly half reportedly target unmutated variant regions.

Generated by immunoSEQ multiplex PCR, the TCRdb table keeps only in-frame clones and is missing some. The sample yields some 150,000 clones, approximately 93% seen once. This chain connects TRBV7-9 to TRBJ2-2; D uncertain. The sequencing used peripheral blood, collected on day 0 of MenACWY control vaccination. This receptor was identified in an adult in good health. CDR3 loop: CASSFGVAKNTGELFF. The CDR3 DNA sequence: TGTGCCAGCAGCTTCGGCGTCGCCAAGAACACCGGGGAGCTGTTTTTT.